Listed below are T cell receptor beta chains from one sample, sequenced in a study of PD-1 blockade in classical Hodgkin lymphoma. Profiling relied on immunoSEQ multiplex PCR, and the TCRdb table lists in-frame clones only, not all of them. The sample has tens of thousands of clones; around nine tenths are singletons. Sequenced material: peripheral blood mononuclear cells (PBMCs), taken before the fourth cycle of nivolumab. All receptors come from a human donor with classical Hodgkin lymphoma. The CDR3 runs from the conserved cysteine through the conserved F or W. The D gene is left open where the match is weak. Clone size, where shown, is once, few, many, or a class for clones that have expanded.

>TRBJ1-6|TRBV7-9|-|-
TGTGCCAGCAGAGGGCCCGAAGGGAATTCACCCCTCCACTTT
CASRGPEGNSPLHF
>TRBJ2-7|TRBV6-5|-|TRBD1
TGTGCCAGCAGGCGACAGGGCTCGGACTACGAGCAGTACTTC
CASRRQGSDYEQYF
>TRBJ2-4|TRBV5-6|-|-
TGTGCCAGCAGCGAAAAGTGGGACATTCAGTACTTC
CASSEKWDIQYF
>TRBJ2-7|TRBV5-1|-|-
TGCGCCAGCAGCCCGGGGTTTAATAGTGACGAGCAGTACTTC
CASSPGFNSDEQYF
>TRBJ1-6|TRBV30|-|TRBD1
TGTGCCTGGAGCAGGGACAGGGCTAGAAATTCACCCCTCCACTTT
CAWSRDRARNSPLHF
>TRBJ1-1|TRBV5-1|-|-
TGCGCCAGCAGCTTAGAGGACAGGAACACTGAAGCTTTCTTT
CASSLEDRNTEAFF
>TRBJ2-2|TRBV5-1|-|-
TGCGCCAGCAGCTCCACCGGTGACGGGACCACCGGGGAGCTGTTTTTT
CASSSTGDGTTGELFF
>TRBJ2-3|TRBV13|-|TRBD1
TGTGCCAGTACGAGGGGGCCCGATACGCAGTATTTT
CASTRGPDTQYF
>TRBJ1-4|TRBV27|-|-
TGTGCCAGCAGTTTATGGCCGGGGGCCGCTAATGAAAAACTGTTTTTT
CASSLWPGAANEKLFF
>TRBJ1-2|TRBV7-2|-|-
TGTGCCAGCAGCCAATTAGATGAAGGTGGGGGTGGCTACACCTTC
CASSQLDEGGGGYTF
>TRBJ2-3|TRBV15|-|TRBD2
TGTGCCACCAGCAGAGATCTCAGCGGGGGGCCACCCGATACGCAGTATTTT
CATSRDLSGGPPDTQYF
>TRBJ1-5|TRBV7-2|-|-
TGTGCCAGCAGCTTTAAAGGGGGTCAGCCCCAGCATTTT
CASSFKGGQPQHF
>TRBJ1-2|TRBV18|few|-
TGTGCCAGCTCACCCCACGAGGGGGACTACTATGGCTACACCTTC
CASSPHEGDYYGYTF
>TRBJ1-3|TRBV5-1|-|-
TGCGCCAGCAGCCAGTGGTTCTCTGGAAACACCATATATTTT
CASSQWFSGNTIYF
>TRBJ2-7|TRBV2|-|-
TGTGCCAGCAGTGAAATCCCAGGAGTCCACGAGCAGTACTTC
CASSEIPGVHEQYF
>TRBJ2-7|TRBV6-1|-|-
TGTGCCAGCAGTGAATGGGGGGGCTCCGGGTACGAGCAGTACTTC
CASSEWGGSGYEQYF
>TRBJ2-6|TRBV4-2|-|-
TGTGCCAGCAGCCAGGGCGGGGCCAACGTCCTGACTTTC
CASSQGGANVLTF
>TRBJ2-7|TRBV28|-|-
TGTGCCAGCAGTTCCGTAACAGGCCGGGGCGAGCAGTACTTC
CASSSVTGRGEQYF
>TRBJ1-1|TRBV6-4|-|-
TGTGCCAGCAGTGTACGAATGGACACTGAAGCTTTCTTT
CASSVRMDTEAFF
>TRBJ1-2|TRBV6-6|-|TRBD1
TGTGCCAGCAGACGGACAGGGGTAACCTACACCTTC
CASRRTGVTYTF
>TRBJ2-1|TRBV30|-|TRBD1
TGTGCCTGGAGTTCAGACAGGGGATACAATGAGCAGTTCTTC
CAWSSDRGYNEQFF
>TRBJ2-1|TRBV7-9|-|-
TGTGCCAGCAGCCCCCCCGGGTACAATGAGCAGTTCTTC
CASSPPGYNEQFF
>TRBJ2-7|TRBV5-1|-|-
TGCGCCAGCAGGCTGGAGCAGGGATCCGAGCAGTACTTC
CASRLEQGSEQYF
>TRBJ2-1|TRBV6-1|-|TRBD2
TGTGCCAGCAGTGAAGGGGGCGGCGGGGGGGCCAATGAGCAGTTCTTC
CASSEGGGGGANEQFF
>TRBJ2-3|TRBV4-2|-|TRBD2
TGTGCCAGCAGCTCATTACTAGCGGGGGGCACAGATACGCAGTATTTT
CASSSLLAGGTDTQYF
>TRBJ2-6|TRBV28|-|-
TGTGCCAGCAGTTTCCTCTACCTCTTAGGTGGGGCCAACGTCCTGACTTTC
CASSFLYLLGGANVLTF
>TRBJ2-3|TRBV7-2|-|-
TGTGCCAGCAGCTTGCCAGGGTCAACAGATACGCAGTATTTT
CASSLPGSTDTQYF
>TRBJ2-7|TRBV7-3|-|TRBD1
TGTGCCAGCAGCTCCGGGACAGGGTCCTACGAGCAGTACTTC
CASSSGTGSYEQYF
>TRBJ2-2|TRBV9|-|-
TGTGCCAGCAGCCCTCAAGGACTCAACACCGGGGAGCTGTTTTTT
CASSPQGLNTGELFF
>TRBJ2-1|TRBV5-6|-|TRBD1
TGTGCCAGCAGCCCAGGGACAGGGGGTCCCAACAATGAGCAGTTCTTC
CASSPGTGGPNNEQFF
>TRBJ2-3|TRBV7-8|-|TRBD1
TGTGCCAGCAGCGAATCTTTTACAGGGGCGCCAATCACAGATACGCAGTATTTT
CASSESFTGAPITDTQYF
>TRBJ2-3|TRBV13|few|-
TGTGCCAGCAGCTTATTAGGCGTTGCTAGCACAGATACGCAGTATTTT
CASSLLGVASTDTQYF
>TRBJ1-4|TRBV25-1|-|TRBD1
TGTGCCAGCAGTGATTGGGGACAGGTGGAAGAAAAACTGTTTTTT
CASSDWGQVEEKLFF
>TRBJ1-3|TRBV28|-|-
TGTGCCAGCAGATACCAGACCCTCTCGACTGGAAACACCATATATTTT
CASRYQTLSTGNTIYF
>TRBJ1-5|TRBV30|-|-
TGTGCCTGGAGTGTTGGGGGTTATCAGCCCCAGCATTTT
CAWSVGGYQPQHF
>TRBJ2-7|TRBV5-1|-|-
TGCGCCAGCAGCTGGGGAGGACAGCCTCCCGAGCAGTACTTC
CASSWGGQPPEQYF
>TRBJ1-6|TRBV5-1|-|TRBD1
TGCGCCAGCAGCTTGAACCGGCAGGACAGGGGAATCTATAATTCACCCCTCCACTTT
CASSLNRQDRGIYNSPLHF
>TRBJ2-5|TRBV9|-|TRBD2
TGTGCCAGCAGCGCAACGACTAGCGGGGGGATGGAGACCCAGTACTTC
CASSATTSGGMETQYF
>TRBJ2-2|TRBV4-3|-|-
TGCGCCAGCAGCCAAGACAGGGGGGCCACCGGGGAGCTGTTTTTT
CASSQDRGATGELFF
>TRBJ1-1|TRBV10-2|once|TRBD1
TGCGCCAGCAGTTCACACAGGGGGGTCACTGAAGCTTTCTTT
CASSSHRGVTEAFF
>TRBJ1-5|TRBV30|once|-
TGTGCCTCATCTCTTAATAGCAATCAGCCCCAGCATTTT
CASSLNSNQPQHF
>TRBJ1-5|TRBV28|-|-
TGTGCCAGCAGTCCGAGGGGTAGGAGCAATCAGCCCCAGCATTTT
CASSPRGRSNQPQHF
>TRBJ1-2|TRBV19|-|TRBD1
TGTGCCAGTAGACCCGGGACAGGGGGCAAATTGGAAGGCTACACCTTC
CASRPGTGGKLEGYTF
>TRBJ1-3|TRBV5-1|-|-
TGCGCCAGCACCCTGATAGGGGAACCTGGAAACACCATATATTTT
CASTLIGEPGNTIYF
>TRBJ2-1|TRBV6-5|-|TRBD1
TGTGCCAGCAGTTACGGGACAGGCGTATTTTACAATGAGCAGTTCTTC
CASSYGTGVFYNEQFF
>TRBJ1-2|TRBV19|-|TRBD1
TGTGCCAGTAGTATAGAACGGACAGGGGGCTACACCTTC
CASSIERTGGYTF
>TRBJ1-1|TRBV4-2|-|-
TGTGCCAGCAGGAATAGCGGGGGAGCTTTCTTT
CASRNSGGAFF
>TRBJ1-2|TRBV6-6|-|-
TGTGCCAGCAGTTTGGACCACCGCACCTATGGCTACACCTTC
CASSLDHRTYGYTF
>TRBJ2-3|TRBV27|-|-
TGTGCCAGCAGTTTATACGCGGGCCGGGGAGATACGCAGTATTTT
CASSLYAGRGDTQYF
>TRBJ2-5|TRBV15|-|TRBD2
TGTGCCACCAGAACCGGGACTAGCGAGGGGGAGACCCAGTACTTC
CATRTGTSEGETQYF
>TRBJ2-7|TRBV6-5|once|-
TGTGCCAGCAGGCCACAACTAAGCGAGCAGTACTTC
CASRPQLSEQYF
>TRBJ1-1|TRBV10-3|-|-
TGTGCCATCAGGCCTTCCGGGGGCGCTGAAGCTTTCTTT
CAIRPSGGAEAFF
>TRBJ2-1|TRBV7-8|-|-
TGTGCCAGCAGCTTAGGTCTAGTGTTTGTGAATGAGCAGTTCTTC
CASSLGLVFVNEQFF
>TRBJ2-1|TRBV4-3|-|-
TGCGCCAGCAGCCAAGATCGAAGGGAGAGGACCAATGAGCAGTTCTTC
CASSQDRRERTNEQFF
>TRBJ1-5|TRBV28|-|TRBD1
TGTGCCAGCATGGCAGGGGGGGAAAATCAGCCCCAGCATTTT
CASMAGGENQPQHF
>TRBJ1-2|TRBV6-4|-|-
TGTGCCAGCAGTGGTTCCGAGGGTTATGGCTACACCTTC
CASSGSEGYGYTF
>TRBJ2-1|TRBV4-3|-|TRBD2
TGCGCCAGCAGCCAAGGGTTTCTATCCGGGACTAGCGGGCTCAATGAGCAGTTCTTC
CASSQGFLSGTSGLNEQFF
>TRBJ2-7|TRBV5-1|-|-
TGCGCCAGCAGCCCGGCCTCAGTATTGGTCGAGCAGTACTTC
CASSPASVLVEQYF
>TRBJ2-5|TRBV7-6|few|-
TGTGCCAGCAGCGACTTAGGAGAGACCCAGTACTTC
CASSDLGETQYF